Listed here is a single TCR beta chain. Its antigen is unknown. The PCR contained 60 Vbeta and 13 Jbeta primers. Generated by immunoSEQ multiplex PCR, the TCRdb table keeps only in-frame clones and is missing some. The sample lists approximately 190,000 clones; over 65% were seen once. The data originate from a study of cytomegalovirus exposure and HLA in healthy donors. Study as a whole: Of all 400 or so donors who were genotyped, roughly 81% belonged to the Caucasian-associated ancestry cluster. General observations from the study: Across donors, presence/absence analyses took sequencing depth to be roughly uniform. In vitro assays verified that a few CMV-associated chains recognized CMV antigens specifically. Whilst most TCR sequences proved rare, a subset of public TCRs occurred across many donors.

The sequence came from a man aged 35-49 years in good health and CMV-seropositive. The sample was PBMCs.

The CDR3 here is CASKIGHANTGELFF. DNA for the CDR3: TGTGCCAGCAAGATTGGACACGCGAACACCGGGGAGCTGTTTTTT. J is TRBJ2-2 and V is TRBV2, with D possibly matching TRBD1 (5 bases). The CDR3 loop spans 15 amino acids. Per germline, CDR1 SNHLY and CDR2 FYNNEI. The V end lost 7 bases, the J end lost 0 bases, and 12 bases lay between the germline ends.